The T cell receptor beta chain described here comes from a study of T cells in Graves' hyperthyroidism and ophthalmopathy. General study results and limits: Ophthalmopathy and stable hyperthyroidism were separated by a 13 V-J model.

Uncontrolled infections, other autoimmune diseases, pregnancy or lactation led to exclusion of patients. V lost 4 bases and J 1 base, leaving 10 bases between the germline ends. Germline values: CDR1 DFQATT, CDR2 SNEGSKA (reference sequence). The length of the CDR3 is 13 residues. There were TCR beta CDR3 regions amplified from RNA transcripts. TCR CDR3 regions were first amplified by RT-PCR with HTBI primers. TCRdb processed the multiplex PCR reads anew with MiXCR; each CDR3 protein has one entry. The repertoire holds some 350,000 distinct CDR3 sequences, with roughly 15% as singletons. This clonotype has ten or more counts. Its antigen is not known.

Material: blood. The chain recombines TRBV20-1 with TRBJ2-5, with D unresolved. The origin of this receptor is a woman aged 55-75 years with Graves' ophthalmopathy. The CDR3: CSANDETQETQYF. DNA for the CDR3: TGCAGTGCTAATGACGAGACCCAAGAGACCCAGTACTTC.